Below are 8 T cell receptor beta chains sequenced from a single sample in a study of response to subunit inactivated influenza vaccine (dated by TCRdb to 2017 to 2018). To prepare the library, RT-PCR was applied. Instrument used: Illumina HiSeq 2500. Clones were called with MiXCR by TCRdb after fastp trimmed the public reads at Q25, and only in-frame beta chains were retained. Rows matching on CDR3 protein sequence are summarized as one entry with the most common DNA and genes. Here the sample has fewer than 700,000 distinct CDR3 sequences; 13% occur a single time. Of the sample, around 13% falls within the top ten clones. The meaning of the sample's time point label: around 45 days after influenza vaccine administration. Sample: PBMCs from blood, taken 45 days after vaccination. The receptors shown here come from a man in his fifties or sixties who received an inactivated influenza vaccine. Donor details come from another sample of the same person, matched by shared clones.

This clonotype was picked up a small number of times. The chain combines TRBV11-2 with TRBJ1-5; TRBD1 is a possible D gene (5 bases). The CDR3 sequence is 14 residues long. V was shortened by 1 base and J by 10 bases, with 14 bases between the two germline ends. Germline CDR1 and CDR2: SGHAT and FQNNGV. The CDR3 nucleotides are TGTGCCAGCAGCTTAGGGCGGCTTCAGGGCCCCCAGCATTTT. Translated: CASSLGRLQGPQHF.

In this sample, this clonotype turned up a few times. The chain combines TRBV28 with TRBJ2-5; TRBD2 is a possible D gene (5 bases). The CDR3 totals 13 residues. CDR1 is MDHEN, CDR2 SYDVKM, per germline. V lost 2 bases and J 8 bases, leaving 12 bases between the germline ends. The CDR3 DNA sequence: TGTGCCAGCAGTTTAGCTAGCCAAAGAACCCAGTACTTC. Translated: CASSLASQRTQYF.

The gene calls are TRBV7-9 and TRBJ2-1; 9 positions agree with TRBD1. The CDR3 length is 14 residues. J was trimmed by 8 bases and V by 7 bases; bases with no gene match: 9. Looked up from germline, CDR1 is SEHNR and CDR2 is FQNEAQ (reference sequence). The CDR3 spells CASTWGTGLDEQFF. For the CDR3, the DNA is TGTGCCAGCACCTGGGGGACAGGGTTGGATGAGCAGTTCTTC.

The chain has TRBV7-2 and TRBJ2-2, with a possible D match to TRBD1 (5 bases). Germline CDR1 and CDR2: SGHTA and FQGNSA. This CDR3 region has 15 residues. The ends were cut back, 5 bases at V and 1 base at J, with 11 bases in the middle. The CDR3 DNA reads TGTGCCAGCAGCACCCTCACAGGGAACACCGGGGAGCTGTTTTTT. Translated, it gives CASSTLTGNTGELFF.

The chain joins TRBV5-6 to TRBJ2-4; D is ambiguous. CDR1 SGHDT and CDR2 YYEEEE come from the germline V gene. The CDR3 is 15 amino acids. Trimming removed 5 bases at V and 0 bases at J, with 12 bases between. The CDR3 DNA reads TGTGCCAGCAGGGTTGGCAGTTTAGCCAAAAACATTCAGTACTTC. As protein: CASRVGSLAKNIQYF.

This clonotype was observed at least ten times. The V gene is TRBV12-3 or TRBV12-4, the J gene TRBJ2-5; TRBD1 matches 9 bases. With V trimmed by 8 bases and J by 3 bases, 1 base remained unmatched. The CDR3 spans 12 residues. CDR3 loop: CASGDREETQYF. The CDR3 bases are TGTGCCAGCGGGGACAGGGAAGAGACCCAGTACTTC.

This clonotype has just a few counts. This chain links TRBV7-8 with TRBJ2-5; perhaps TRBD1 as D (5 bases). This CDR3 has 14 amino acids. Germline CDR1 is SGHVS and CDR2 is FQNEAQ. Trimming took off 1 base at V and 4 bases at J, with 10 bases between the two ends. CDR3 amino acids: CASSLDRLGETQYF. CDR3 DNA sequence: TGTGCCAGCAGCTTAGACAGGCTGGGAGAGACCCAGTACTTC.

The chain combines TRBV5-1 with TRBJ2-5, with TRBD2 matching 7 bases. V dropped 7 bases and J dropped 2; count of bases not matched to a gene: 5. The V gene's germline CDR1 is SGHRS and CDR2 YFSETQ. The CDR3 length is 13 residues. Here the CDR3 reads CASGSGSQETQYF. The CDR3 nucleotides are TGCGCCAGCGGTAGCGGGTCACAAGAGACCCAGTACTTC.